Below, 19 T cell receptor beta chains from the same sample are listed, as sequenced in a study of cytotoxic CD8 clonotypes in ibrutinib-treated CLL. Measured with immunoSEQ multiplex PCR; TCRdb has only the in-frame clones, and not every one. The data show about 330,000 clones, roughly 70% seen once. The sequencing used PBMCs, collected after 36 months of ibrutinib treatment. The receptors originated from a human donor with chronic lymphocytic leukemia.

The genes are TRBV7-8 and TRBJ1-5; possibly TRBD1 for D (6 bases). Germline lookup yields CDR1 SGHVS and CDR2 FQNEAQ. V lost 3 bases, J lost 3 bases, and 12 bases lay in between. The CDR3 spans 15 residues. This CDR3 reads CASSLWGQLNQPQHF. Written as DNA, the CDR3 is TGTGCCAGCAGCTTGTGGGGACAACTCAATCAGCCCCAGCATTTT.

The chain carries TRBV21-1 and TRBJ2-3. TRBV21-1 represents a pseudogene. The CDR3 is 13 amino acids. CDR3 sequence: CASWVVWTDTQYF. The CDR3 nucleotides are TGTGCCAGCTGGGTGGTTTGGACAGATACGCAGTATTTT.

This CDR3 reads CASSYGTGGPYEQYF. CDR3 nucleotides: TGTGCCAGCAGTTACGGGACGGGAGGGCCTTACGAGCAGTACTTC. The V and J genes are TRBV6-6 and TRBJ2-7; 8 nucleotides line up with TRBD2. The germline V gene has CDR1 MNHNY and CDR2 SVGAGI (reference sequence). This CDR3 contains 15 residues. The V and J ends lost 2 bases and 4 bases, in that order; junction bases with no gene match: 7.

The chain links TRBV11-1 to TRBJ2-5; the D gene is possibly TRBD2 (6 bases). CDR1 and CDR2 from the germline V gene are SGHAT and FQDESV (reference sequence). V was pared by 5 bases and J by 5 bases, with 15 bases between. The length of the CDR3 is 14 residues. CDR3 amino acids: CASSRAGLGETQYF. The CDR3 region has the DNA TGTGCCAGCAGCCGAGCGGGCCTCGGGGAGACCCAGTACTTC. Based on the CDR3 plus reference TRBV11-1 and TRBJ2-5, the full variable domain is EAEVAQSPRYKITEKSQAVAFWCDPISGHATLYWYRQILGQGPELLVQFQDESVVDDSQLPKDRFSAERLKGVDSTLKIQPAELGDSAMYLCASSRAGLGETQYFGPGTRLLVL.

The CDR3 bases are TGTGCCAGCAGTTCGAGCTCCTACAATGAGCAGTTCTTC. This gives the protein CASSSSSYNEQFF. The chain couples TRBV28 to TRBJ2-1; D ambiguous. V was pared by 4 bases and J by 0 bases, with 4 bases between. In germline, CDR1 is MDHEN, CDR2 SYDVKM. CDR3 length equals 13 residues.

The chain has TRBV6-6 and TRBJ2-1; TRBD2 matches 7 bases. This CDR3 is built from 15 residues. V lost 6 bases and J lost 4; bases outside the gene matches: 9. CDR1 is MNHNY, CDR2 SVGAGI, per germline (reference sequence). For the CDR3, the DNA is TGTGCCAGCAGCTCGAGACTAGCTAGATACAATGAGCAGTTCTTC. Protein: CASSSRLARYNEQFF.

The chain joins TRBV5-1 to TRBJ2-3; no reliable D call. Germline loops: CDR1 SGHRS, CDR2 YFSETQ. CDR3 size: 15 residues. V was clipped by 0 bases and J by 0 bases, with 8 bases between them. CDR3 sequence (DNA): TGCGCCAGCAGCTTGGATCCATCCAGCACAGATACGCAGTATTTT. Protein: CASSLDPSSTDTQYF.

This clone was counted once. The chain uses TRBV29-1 and TRBJ1-2; 7 bases fit TRBD1. V lost 3 bases, J lost 6 bases, and 7 bases stayed unmatched. Germline V gives CDR1 SQVTM, CDR2 ANQGSEA. The CDR3 totals 13 residues. The CDR3 region is CSVENGDRDGYTF. CDR3 nucleotides: TGCAGCGTTGAGAATGGCGACAGGGATGGCTACACCTTC.

With respect to this clone: Other DNA sequences from this sample encode an identical CDR3 as well. The chain recombines TRBV5-1 with TRBJ2-7; D is possibly TRBD1 or TRBD2 (6 bases each). The CDR3 runs to 14 residues. The V end was cut by 0 bases, the J end by 1 base, with 8 bases between. CDR1 and CDR2 from the germline V gene are SGHRS and YFSETQ. The CDR3 protein is CASSLVGGSYEQYF. The DNA for the CDR3 is TGCGCCAGCAGCTTGGTAGGGGGGTCCTACGAGCAGTACTTC. The whole variable domain, filled in from reference TRBV5-1 and TRBJ2-7, reads KAGVTQTPRYLIKTRGQQVTLSCSPISGHRSVSWYQQTPGQGLQFLFEYFSETQRNKGNFPGRFSGRQFSNSRSEMNVSTLELGDSALYLCASSLVGGSYEQYFGPGTRLTVT.

The chain carries TRBV7-2 and TRBJ1-2; TRBD1 aligns across 7 bases. This CDR3 has 16 amino acids. Germline CDR1 reads SGHTA; CDR2 reads FQGNSA. V lost 1 base, J lost 2 bases, and 7 bases stayed unmatched. In DNA, the CDR3 is TGTGCCAGCAGCTTAGGGTTCCTGACAGGGAACTATGGCTACACCTTC. Encoded protein: CASSLGFLTGNYGYTF.

V is TRBV13 and J is TRBJ2-1; TRBD2 agrees at 10 bases. CDR3 length: 18 residues. CDR1 is PRHDT, CDR2 FYEKMQ, per germline (reference sequence). J was trimmed by 4 bases and V by 1 base; bases with no gene match: 10. CDR3 sequence (DNA): TGTGCCAGCAGCTTAGTTTCAGCGGGAGGGAGGGCATACAATGAGCAGTTCTTC. Its protein is CASSLVSAGGRAYNEQFF.

The rearrangement joins TRBV5-6 to TRBJ2-7; no reliable D call. Germline assignment: CDR1 SGHDT and CDR2 YYEEEE. Trimming shortened V by 1 base and J by 0 bases, and 8 bases separated the two germline ends. The length of the CDR3 is 14 residues. CDR3 nucleotide sequence: TGTGCCAGCAGCTTGTGGTGGAGCTCCTACGAGCAGTACTTC. This codes for CASSLWWSSYEQYF.

This clone was detected only a few times. This rearrangement joins TRBV7-9 to TRBJ2-6; D perhaps matches TRBD2 (6 bases). This CDR3 is built from 17 residues. Trimming shortened V by 7 bases and J by 4 bases, and 20 bases separated the two germline ends. Germline CDR1 reads SEHNR; CDR2 reads FQNEAQ (reference sequence). The CDR3 coding sequence is TGTGCCAGCACCGTGGTGGACCGTCTAGCGGGGGCCAACGTCCTGACTTTC. Its protein is CASTVVDRLAGANVLTF.

This sequence joins TRBV4-2 and TRBJ1-5; D is unclear. The CDR3 extends over 13 amino acids. V lost 0 bases and J 8 bases, leaving 8 bases between the germline ends. CDR1 LGHNA and CDR2 YNFKEQ come from the germline V gene. The CDR3 sequence: CASSQDPQKPQHF. CDR3 coding DNA: TGTGCCAGCAGCCAAGATCCTCAAAAGCCCCAGCATTTT.

The rearrangement links TRBV9 to TRBJ1-4, with 7 bases fitting TRBD1. This CDR3 has 14 residues. With V trimmed by 3 bases and J by 5 bases, 4 bases remained unmatched. The germline CDR1 and CDR2 sequences are SGDLS and YYNGEE. CDR3 residues: CASSAGGLNEKLFF. CDR3 bases: TGTGCCAGCAGCGCAGGGGGATTAAATGAAAAACTGTTTTTT.

This clone was counted only a few times. The rearrangement links TRBV6-5 to TRBJ1-2; D is undetermined. The V and J ends lost 6 bases and 5 bases respectively, with 10 bases between them. The CDR3 length is 12 residues. The germline V gene has CDR1 MNHEY and CDR2 SVGAGI. The CDR3 sequence is CASRHEVYGYTF. Written as DNA, the CDR3 is TGTGCCAGCAGACACGAGGTATATGGCTACACCTTC.

This clone was found a few times. V is TRBV5-1 and J is TRBJ2-1; a weak D match, TRBD2 (6 bases). V was trimmed by 5 bases and J by 1 base, leaving 7 bases between them. The CDR3 is 13 residues long. Germline CDR1 and CDR2: SGHRS and YFSETQ. This CDR3 reads CASRRGSYNEQFF. The DNA of the CDR3 is TGCGCCAGCAGGCGGGGATCCTACAATGAGCAGTTCTTC.

This chain joins TRBV2 and TRBJ2-3; D remains ambiguous. Germline-derived CDR1 and CDR2 are SNHLY and FYNNEI. This CDR3 is 17 amino acids long. Trimming stripped 4 bases from V and 0 bases from J, with 17 bases between. The CDR3 sequence is CASSAGVSYTSTDTQYF. The CDR3 coding sequence is TGTGCCAGCAGTGCTGGGGTATCGTACACTAGCACAGATACGCAGTATTTT.

The rearrangement links TRBV7-6 to TRBJ1-3, with 7 bases aligning to TRBD1. J gave up 8 bases and V 4 bases, and 8 bases lay outside the gene matches. Germline loops: CDR1 SGHVS, CDR2 FNYEAQ. The CDR3 spans 14 residues. CDR3 nucleotides: TGTGCCAGCAGCTCCTGGGACAGTGGGTACACCATATATTTT. Residues: CASSSWDSGYTIYF.